These T cell receptor beta chains were read from a single sample in a study of cytomegalovirus exposure and HLA in healthy donors. Produced via immunoSEQ multiplex PCR; TCRdb's table is partial and in-frame only. The table includes about 100,000 clones, around 80% detected once. Material: PBMCs. The receptors here all came from a female donor in good health and CMV-seropositive. CDR3s include the opening cysteine and the closing phenylalanine or tryptophan. Fields, in order: V gene, J gene, D gene, clone size, CDR3 protein, CDR3 DNA. The D gene is left open where the match is weak. Clone size is not always given. Where it is, it says once, few, many or a class for expanded clones.

>TRBV4-1|TRBJ1-1|TRBD1|few
CASSQDRRGPLGTEAFF
TGCGCCAGCAGCCAAGATCGGAGGGGGCCCCTGGGCACTGAAGCTTTCTTT
>TRBV30|TRBJ2-1|TRBD2|.
CAWSMGLAGGSYNEQFF
TGTGCCTGGAGTATGGGACTAGCGGGAGGATCCTACAATGAGCAGTTCTTC
>TRBV5-1|TRBJ2-1|TRBD2|.
CASSLARLAGVSNEQFF
TGCGCCAGCAGCTTGGCCCGGCTAGCGGGAGTGTCGAATGAGCAGTTCTTC
>TRBV10-1|TRBJ2-3|TRBD2|.
CASSGLAESDTQYF
TGCGCCAGCAGTGGACTAGCGGAATCAGATACGCAGTATTTT
>TRBV14|TRBJ2-7|.|.
CASSQETGWPYEQYF
TGTGCCAGCAGCCAGGAGACAGGATGGCCCTACGAGCAGTACTTC
>TRBV19|TRBJ2-1|TRBD2|.
CASSISMREGQFF
TGTGCCAGTAGTATTAGTATGCGGGAGGGCCAGTTCTTC
>TRBV4-3|TRBJ1-1|.|.
CASSQAFSPTEAFF
TGCGCCAGCAGCCAAGCATTTAGTCCCACTGAAGCTTTCTTT
>TRBV7-9|TRBJ1-4|TRBD1|.
CASSYGTGDEKLFF
TGTGCCAGCAGCTACGGGACAGGGGATGAAAAACTGTTTTTT
>TRBV4-1|TRBJ2-3|.|.
CASSQHSLSTDTQYF
TGCGCCAGCAGCCAGCACAGCCTTAGCACAGATACGCAGTATTTT
>TRBV6-1|TRBJ2-7|.|.
CASSGIYEQYF
TGTGCCAGCAGCGGGATCTACGAGCAGTACTTC
>TRBV19|TRBJ2-2|.|once
CASSMIAGEGGELFF
TGTGCCAGTAGTATGATAGCAGGGGAAGGCGGGGAGCTGTTTTTT
>TRBV4-3|TRBJ1-6|.|.
CASSLFRASAGNSPLHF
TGCGCCAGCAGCCTCTTCAGGGCCTCCGCTGGGAATTCACCCCTCCACTTT
>TRBV6-4|TRBJ1-5|.|.
CASSPSGEGQPQHF
TGTGCCAGCAGTCCCTCAGGGGAAGGTCAGCCCCAGCATTTT
>TRBV19|TRBJ2-7|TRBD1|.
CASSISGQGAHEQYF
TGTGCCAGTAGTATCTCAGGACAGGGGGCCCACGAGCAGTACTTC
>TRBV5-8|TRBJ2-7|.|.
CASSQNYEQYF
TGTGCCAGCAGCCAGAACTACGAGCAGTACTTC
>TRBV30|TRBJ1-2|TRBD1|.
CASAGTGAGYTF
TGTGCCTCGGCGGGGACAGGGGCTGGCTACACCTTC
>TRBV5-6|TRBJ2-1|TRBD1|.
CASSFLNRQGNEQFF
TGTGCCAGCAGCTTCCTGAACCGACAGGGCAATGAGCAGTTCTTC
>TRBV27|TRBJ1-6|.|.
CASTLRGGNSPLHF
TGTGCCAGCACCCTTAGAGGTGGAAATTCACCCCTCCACTTT
>TRBV2|TRBJ1-6|.|.
CASSPDSLYNSPLHF
TGTGCCAGCAGCCCTGACAGCCTCTATAATTCACCCCTCCACTTT
>TRBV5-4|TRBJ1-2|TRBD1|.
CASRDRGRLNYGYTF
TGTGCCAGCAGGGACAGGGGGCGCCTTAACTATGGCTACACCTTC
>TRBV19|TRBJ1-2|TRBD1|.
CASISSAGGAGYGYTF
TGTGCCAGTATTAGTTCAGCAGGGGGCGCCGGCTATGGCTACACCTTC
>TRBV19|TRBJ2-1|TRBD2|.
CASSMNLLAGVGNEQFF
TGTGCCAGTAGTATGAACCTGCTAGCGGGAGTTGGAAATGAGCAGTTCTTC
>TRBV7-9|TRBJ1-4|.|.
CSSRTDGKLFF
TGTTCCAGCAGAACCGACGGGAAACTGTTTTTT
>TRBV4-2|TRBJ1-6|.|.
CASSETGDYNSPLHF
TGTGCCAGCAGCGAGACAGGAGACTATAATTCACCCCTCCACTTT
>TRBV7-9|TRBJ2-1|TRBD2|few
CASSLGAGGLSSYNEQFF
TGTGCCAGCAGCTTAGGGGCGGGAGGCCTCAGCTCCTACAATGAGCAGTTCTTC
>TRBV30|TRBJ2-1|.|.
CAWTTAINEQFF
TGTGCCTGGACGACTGCTATCAATGAGCAGTTCTTC
>TRBV19|TRBJ2-5|.|.
CASSPDYKETQYF
TGTGCCAGTAGTCCCGACTACAAAGAGACCCAGTACTTC
>TRBV4-1|TRBJ2-7|.|.
CASSLPASRGGGEQYF
TGCGCCAGCAGCCTACCGGCCTCGCGGGGAGGAGGCGAGCAGTACTTC
>TRBV28|TRBJ1-1|.|few
CASRGKGDSGTEAFF
TGTGCCAGCAGGGGGAAGGGGGATTCGGGCACTGAAGCTTTCTTT
>TRBV25-1|TRBJ2-1|TRBD2|.
CASRTGAGGDEQFF
TGTGCCAGCAGGACGGGGGCGGGAGGAGATGAGCAGTTCTTC
>TRBV18|TRBJ2-3|TRBD2|.
CASSPLAGGPSTDTQYF
TGTGCCAGCTCACCACTAGCGGGGGGACCTAGCACAGATACGCAGTATTTT
>TRBV6-5|TRBJ2-3|TRBD2|.
CASSYSIAGTDTQYF
TGTGCCAGCAGTTACTCGATAGCGGGAACAGATACGCAGTATTTT
>TRBV6-1|TRBJ2-1|.|.
CAGGLGPGVFF
TGTGCCGGAGGACTGGGACCGGGAGTGTTCTTC
>TRBV11-1|TRBJ2-2|TRBD2|.
CASSPSGLAGGILGELFF
TGTGCCAGCAGCCCGTCCGGGCTAGCGGGAGGAATCCTCGGGGAGCTGTTTTTT
>TRBV11-2|TRBJ2-5|.|.
CASSLLQAEETQYF
TGTGCCAGCAGCTTACTCCAGGCAGAAGAGACCCAGTACTTC
>TRBV18|TRBJ2-5|.|.
CASSPTVQETQYF
TGTGCCAGCTCACCGACAGTCCAAGAGACCCAGTACTTC
>TRBV19|TRBJ2-6|.|few
CASWKGSSGANGLTF
TGTGCCAGTTGGAAGGGAAGCTCTGGGGCCAACGGCCTGACTTTC